Listed here are 27 T cell receptor beta chains from one sample, sequenced in a study of T cell repertoires and leukemia-associated antigens. The antigens these receptors bind are not known. TCRdb fed the 5' RACE reads into MiXCR, producing one record per CDR3 protein. This table has about 15,000 distinct CDR3 sequences, approximately 42% appearing once. Sequencing was performed on CD3+ T cells sorted from blood and cultured. The receptors were gathered from a female donor in good health.

About this clonotype: Germline is not matched at one junction end, which may reflect a read error. The V and J genes are TRBV9 and TRBJ1-1; 9 bases fit TRBD1. Germline CDR1 reads SGDLS; CDR2 reads YYNGEE. The CDR3 has 14 amino acids. CDR3 in amino acids: CASSPRTGDAEASF. The CDR3 nucleotides are TGTGCCAGCAGCCCCCGGACAGGGGACGCCGAAGCTTCCTTT.

V gene TRBV24-1 combines with J gene TRBJ1-1; D is possibly TRBD1 (5 bases). This CDR3 spans 15 amino acids. The ends were cut back, 5 bases at V and 1 base at J, with 13 bases in the middle. Germline assignment: CDR1 KGHDR and CDR2 SFDVKD. The CDR3 sequence: CATSASSGGNTEAFF. The CDR3 coding sequence is TGTGCCACCAGTGCCTCCTCCGGGGGGAACACTGAAGCTTTCTTT.

The chain is built from TRBV20-1 and TRBJ1-5, with D tentatively TRBD1 (6 bases). The V end lost 6 bases, the J end lost 5 bases, and 14 bases lay between the germline ends. The CDR3 length is 13 residues. Germline CDR1 is DFQATT and CDR2 is SNEGSKA (reference sequence). This chain's CDR3 is CSAAHRADQPQHF. The CDR3, as DNA: TGCAGTGCCGCCCACAGGGCTGATCAGCCCCAGCATTTT.

This clonotype has just a few counts. The J gene is TRBJ2-7, the V gene TRBV12-3 or TRBV12-4, with 10 bases aligning to TRBD2. Trimming at V came to 5 bases and at J to 2 bases, leaving 3 bases not matched to a gene. The CDR3 runs to 14 residues. The CDR3 DNA is TGTGCCAGCAGTACACTAGCGGGGACCTACGAGCAGTACTTC. Its protein product is CASSTLAGTYEQYF.

The rearrangement uses TRBV12-3 or TRBV12-4 and TRBJ1-1, with D tentatively TRBD1 (6 bases). The CDR3 extends over 14 amino acids. V was cut by 7 bases and J by 0 bases, with 12 bases left in between. The CDR3 DNA is TGTGCCAGCACCGGAGGGGGTTTGAACACTGAAGCTTTCTTT. Translation gives CASTGGGLNTEAFF.

This clonotype is labeled as medium-sized. This sequence joins TRBV29-1 and TRBJ1-1; the D is unclear. Germline V gives CDR1 SQVTM, CDR2 ANQGSEA. The V gene lost 6 bases and the J gene lost 0 bases, with 11 bases spanning the gap. This CDR3 has 13 amino acids. This chain's CDR3 is CSVVIQVNTEAFF. Written as DNA, the CDR3 is TGCAGCGTCGTTATTCAGGTGAACACTGAAGCTTTCTTT.

This clonotype turned up a few times. The gene calls are TRBV12-3 or TRBV12-4 and TRBJ2-3; D gene uncertain. The V end was cut by 3 bases, the J end by 4 bases, with 5 bases between. This CDR3 is built from 12 residues. The CDR3 sequence: CASSFGADTQYF. The CDR3 DNA reads TGTGCCAGCAGTTTCGGAGCAGATACGCAGTATTTT.

CDR3 sequence reads: CSARDTLADKNIQYF. The CDR3, as DNA: TGCAGTGCTAGAGATACGCTAGCGGACAAAAACATTCAGTACTTC. The chain combines TRBV20-1 with TRBJ2-4; 7 bases line up with TRBD2. V lost 0 bases, J lost 3 bases, and 5 bases stayed unmatched. The germline V gene has CDR1 DFQATT and CDR2 SNEGSKA (reference sequence). CDR3 length: 15 amino acids.

This sequence joins TRBV7-9 and TRBJ2-4, with 8 bases aligning to TRBD2. There are 12 residues in the CDR3. Germline lookup yields CDR1 SEHNR and CDR2 FQNEAQ (reference sequence). Trimming at V came to 5 bases and at J to 10 bases, leaving 4 bases not matched to a gene. This chain's CDR3 is CASSRGGRIQYF. The CDR3 DNA follows: TGTGCCAGCAGCCGGGGGGGTCGTATTCAGTACTTC.

The CDR3 sequence: CSVERGGVEAFF. CDR3 bases: TGCAGCGTTGAACGTGGGGGGGTTGAAGCTTTCTTT. The chain couples TRBV29-1 to TRBJ1-1; D is possibly TRBD1 (5 bases). Trimming removed 2 bases at V and 7 bases at J, with 11 bases between. The germline CDR1 and CDR2 sequences are SQVTM and ANQGSEA. The length of the CDR3 is 12 residues.

The sample holds many counts of this clonotype. The chain employs TRBV5-1 and TRBJ2-5; 9 positions agree with TRBD2. Trimming took 4 bases from V and 5 from J; bases not matched to a gene: 12. Germline V lookup: CDR1 SGHRS, CDR2 YFSETQ. The CDR3 length is 16 residues. CDR3 coding DNA: TGCGCCAGCAGCCCGGGGACACAAGCGGGAGGTGAGACCCAGTACTTC. This sequence encodes CASSPGTQAGGETQYF.

This clonotype was detected a few times. This chain joins TRBV15 and TRBJ1-5; D unresolved. The length of the CDR3 is 14 residues. Germline V gives CDR1 LNHNV, CDR2 YYDKDF (reference sequence). Trimming pared 7 bases from V and 2 bases from J, leaving 12 bases between. This CDR3 is CATKGPYGNQPQHF. The DNA of the CDR3 is TGTGCCACCAAAGGCCCCTATGGCAATCAGCCCCAGCATTTT.

This clonotype has a count of ten or more. V gene TRBV6-4 combines with J gene TRBJ2-1; D not resolved. The V end was cut by 11 bases, the J end by 7 bases, with 27 bases between. The CDR3 is made up of 16 amino acids. Germline values: CDR1 MRHNA, CDR2 SNTAGT. CDR3 in amino acids: CAGEQTDPEIKNEQFF. The CDR3 nucleotides are TGTGCCGGAGAGCAAACAGACCCAGAAATAAAGAATGAGCAGTTCTTC.

The V and J genes are TRBV6-2 or TRBV6-3 and TRBJ2-7; D is ambiguous. This CDR3 spans 11 amino acids. The V gene lost 1 base and the J gene lost 5 bases, with 3 bases spanning the gap. Germline V gene lookup returns CDR1 MNHEY and CDR2 SVGEGT. CDR3 sequence: CASSYYDEQYF. The CDR3 DNA is TGTGCCAGCAGTTACTACGACGAGCAGTACTTC.

This clonotype is judged medium-sized. This chain links TRBV20-1 with TRBJ2-1; 8 bases fit TRBD2. Germline loops: CDR1 DFQATT, CDR2 SNEGSKA (reference sequence). The CDR3 extends over 17 amino acids. The junction had 8 bases not matched to a gene; V was cut back by 0 bases and J by 1 base. CDR3 nucleotides: TGCAGTGCTAGAGATGGGGGCGGGAGGTTTTCCTACAATGAGCAGTTCTTC. Amino acid sequence: CSARDGGGRFSYNEQFF.

This chain joins TRBV7-8 and TRBJ2-1, with D uncertain. Trimming removed 6 bases at V and 8 bases at J, with 2 bases between. This CDR3 has 9 amino acids. Germline loops: CDR1 SGHVS, CDR2 FQNEAQ. The CDR3 nucleotides are TGTGCCAGCAGTCATGAGCAGTTCTTC. This codes for CASSHEQFF.

The chain joins TRBV4-1 to TRBJ2-2, with D maybe TRBD2 (6 bases). Looked up from germline, CDR1 is MGHRA and CDR2 is YSYEKL. The V and J ends lost 5 bases and 11 bases respectively, with 27 bases between them. The CDR3 has 17 residues. The CDR3 nucleotides are TGCGCCAGCAGCAGTGGGAGTAGCGGAAAGTTCGGGGGAGAGCTGTTTTTT. This translates into CASSSGSSGKFGGELFF.

This clonotype qualifies as medium-sized. The chain employs TRBV6-2 or TRBV6-3 and TRBJ2-2, with TRBD2 matching 9 bases. CDR3 size: 15 residues. Germline V gives CDR1 MNHEY, CDR2 SVGEGT. The ends lost 7 bases at V and 0 bases at J; junction bases unmatched: 3. In DNA form, the CDR3 reads TGTGCCAGCAAAAGACTAGCGGCGAACACCGGGGAGCTGTTTTTT. Its protein is CASKRLAANTGELFF.

The chain joins TRBV5-1 to TRBJ2-7, with unresolved D. The length of the CDR3 is 14 residues. V was clipped by 2 bases and J by 2 bases, with 11 bases between them. Germline V gene data show CDR1 as SGHRS and CDR2 as YFSETQ. The CDR3 bases are TGCGCCAGCAGCTTTCGCGCAACAGCCTACGAGCAGTACTTC. Protein: CASSFRATAYEQYF.

This clonotype was picked up many times. The CDR3 region is CSARQFGRGGDTEAFF. Written as DNA, the CDR3 is TGCAGTGCTAGACAATTTGGACGGGGGGGGGACACTGAAGCTTTCTTT. The chain carries TRBV20-1 and TRBJ1-1, with D tentatively TRBD1 (5 bases). The V gene's germline CDR1 is DFQATT and CDR2 SNEGSKA (reference sequence). The ends were cut back, 2 bases at V and 3 bases at J, with 19 bases in the middle. The length of the CDR3 is 16 residues.

By proportion, this clonotype is medium-sized (0.01 to 0.1%). The CDR3 bases are TGTGCCAGCAGCCTTCTTGGGCCCATTCAGTACTTC. Translated: CASSLLGPIQYF. The gene calls are TRBV7-9 and TRBJ2-4; D is unresolved. CDR3 length: 12 residues. Germline CDR1 reads SEHNR; CDR2 reads FQNEAQ (reference sequence). V shed 5 bases and J shed 9 bases, with 11 bases lying between them.

The sample holds many counts of this clonotype. The V gene is TRBV30, the J gene TRBJ2-1; D gene uncertain. CDR1 and CDR2 from the germline V gene are GTSNPN and SVGIG (reference sequence). The CDR3 loop spans 17 amino acids. Trimming pared 3 bases from V and 0 bases from J, leaving 18 bases between. CDR3 DNA sequence: TGTGCCTGGAGGAGGAGCCTCCAGGCCAGCTCCTACAATGAGCAGTTCTTC. Its translation: CAWRRSLQASSYNEQFF.

This clonotype is medium-sized in the sample. The chain couples TRBV15 to TRBJ2-5; no clear D. Trimming took 1 base from V and 3 from J, leaving 3 bases between them. The CDR3 has 12 residues. Germline CDR1 is LNHNV and CDR2 is YYDKDF (reference sequence). The CDR3 is CATSRAKETQYF. The CDR3 nucleotides are TGTGCCACCAGCAGAGCCAAAGAGACCCAGTACTTC.

This clonotype was seen more than once but under ten times. The rearrangement joins TRBV5-1 to TRBJ2-2; D is unclear. V lost 0 bases to trimming and J lost 0 bases, with 3 bases between them. CDR1 is SGHRS and CDR2 is YFSETQ in the germline V gene. The CDR3 has 14 residues. CDR3 coding DNA: TGCGCCAGCAGCTTGGACCCGAACACCGGGGAGCTGTTTTTT. It translates to CASSLDPNTGELFF.

This clonotype was seen many times. The rearrangement links TRBV5-1 to TRBJ2-1; maybe TRBD2 (5 bases). Germline CDR1 SGHRS, CDR2 YFSETQ. The CDR3 has 16 residues. V shed 0 bases and J shed 0 bases, with 10 bases lying between them. The CDR3 loop reads CASSLGGSYSYNEQFF. In nucleotides, the CDR3 is TGCGCCAGCAGCTTGGGAGGGAGTTACTCCTACAATGAGCAGTTCTTC.

The chain recombines TRBV6-4 with TRBJ2-6; 12 positions match TRBD1. J was trimmed by 3 bases and V by 2 bases; bases with no gene match: 11. Germline V gene lookup returns CDR1 MRHNA and CDR2 SNTAGT. The CDR3 is made up of 20 amino acids. This CDR3 is CASSDRFSGQGADGANVLTF. As DNA, the CDR3 is TGTGCCAGCAGTGACCGGTTTTCGGGACAGGGGGCGGATGGGGCCAACGTCCTGACTTTC.

By its share, this clonotype is medium-sized. The chain is built from TRBV5-1 and TRBJ2-7; D uncertain. Germline V lookup: CDR1 SGHRS, CDR2 YFSETQ. CDR3 length equals 14 residues. The V gene lost 0 bases and the J gene lost 1 base, with 8 bases spanning the gap. In DNA, the CDR3 is TGCGCCAGCAGCTTGGAGGTGGGGTCCTACGAGCAGTACTTC. Amino acid sequence: CASSLEVGSYEQYF.